Included here is one T cell receptor (beta chain) sequence, with context. The entry originates in a study of blood T cell repertoires in COVID-19. Study context: Acute and convalescent COVID-19 specimens originated in the United States, Italy and Spain. T cells, B-cell-depleted T cells, or PBMCs provided the cDNA or gDNA that served as material.

The length of the CDR3 is 16 residues. Per the germline V gene, CDR1 is KGHDR and CDR2 is SFDVKD. V shed 3 bases and J shed 0 bases, with 12 bases lying between them. As originally analysed: Amplification of reference gene primers was used by the study to estimate nucleated cell counts. Some clones are missing from TCRdb's copy, which holds only in-frame ones; the method was immunoSEQ multiplex PCR. That table furnishes V, J and clone size, whereas the DNA furnished D and trimming. The repertoire holds a few hundred thousand clones, with 80% to 90% as singletons. The clonotype originates from a woman in her thirties or forties with acute COVID-19. This chain uses TRBV24-1 with TRBJ2-3; D is undetermined. Sequencing was carried out using PBMCs or T cells enriched from blood (not recorded which). This CDR3 is CATSDPRLLSTDTQYF. The CDR3 nucleotides are TGTGCCACCAGTGATCCCAGACTTCTTAGCACAGATACGCAGTATTTT.